These T cell receptor beta chains were read from a single sample in a study of regulatory T cells in long-lasting Graves disease. TCRdb used MiXCR to reprocess the multiplex PCR reads, holding one entry per CDR3 protein. Of under 500,000 distinct CDR3 sequences in the sample, over 15% were seen once. This sample also appeared in a second study, on T cells in Graves' hyperthyroidism and ophthalmopathy.

Specimen: peripheral blood mononuclear cells (PBMCs), collected at new diagnosis, from a patient treated with antithyroid drugs. These receptors all come from a woman in her 30s with Graves disease. Both conserved end residues are part of each CDR3. A D gene is named only where the DNA matches it firmly. Clone size is not always given. Where it is, it says once, few, many or a class for expanded clones.

>many|TRBJ1-1|15|TRBV18|NA
CASSLGQSMNTEAFF
TGTGCCAGCTCACTTGGACAAAGCATGAACACTGAAGCTTTCTTT
>many|TRBJ2-1|14|TRBV7-2|NA
CASSLETGYNEQFF
TGTGCCAGCAGCTTAGAGACGGGGTACAATGAGCAGTTCTTC
>many|TRBJ2-5|15|TRBV28|NA
CASSVDYQYQETQYF
TGTGCCAGCAGTGTGGACTACCAGTACCAAGAGACCCAGTACTTC
>many|TRBJ1-5|15|TRBV18|NA
CASSPQGGSNQPQHF
TGTGCCAGCTCACCGCAGGGTGGAAGCAATCAGCCCCAGCATTTT
>NA|TRBJ1-6|18|TRBV12-3/TRBV12-4|NA
CASSSPGGRGSYNSPLHF
TGTGCCAGCAGTTCCCCCGGTGGCAGGGGATCCTATAATTCACCCCTCCACTTT
>many|TRBJ2-3|16|TRBV4-3|NA
CASSQEGGSKADTQYF
TGCGCCAGCAGCCAAGAAGGCGGTTCGAAAGCGGATACGCAGTATTTT
>many|TRBJ2-7|17|TRBV7-2|NA
CASSLSGRARSSYEQYF
TGTGCCAGCAGCCTTTCAGGGCGAGCGCGTAGCTCCTACGAGCAGTACTTC
>once|TRBJ2-7|15|TRBV18|NA
CANSPGTGGADEQYF
TGTGCCAACTCTCCCGGGACTGGCGGGGCGGATGAGCAGTACTTC
>many|TRBJ2-3|15|TRBV6-2/TRBV6-3|NA
CASSYLRQATDTQYF
TGTGCCAGCAGTTATCTGAGACAGGCAACAGATACGCAGTATTTT
>NA|TRBJ1-3|13|TRBV15|NA
CATRASSGNTIYF
TGTGCCACCAGAGCCAGCTCTGGAAACACCATATATTTT
>NA|TRBJ1-2|10|TRBV7-9|NA
CASSPVGYTF
TGTGCCAGCAGCCCTGTCGGCTACACCTTC
>NA|TRBJ2-2|13|TRBV10-3|NA
CAISEAGAGELFF
TGTGCCATCAGTGAGGCAGGGGCCGGGGAGCTGTTTTTT
>many|TRBJ2-1|14|TRBV3-1|NA
CASSQDWGLGEQFF
TGTGCCAGCAGCCAAGATTGGGGTCTCGGTGAGCAGTTCTTC
>many|TRBJ1-3|15|TRBV7-6|NA
CASSLSSASGNTIYF
TGTGCCAGCAGCTTAAGTTCAGCCTCTGGAAACACCATATATTTT
>NA|TRBJ2-7|14|TRBV10-3|TRBD1
CAISRDRGALRQYF
TGTGCCATCAGCCGAGACAGGGGGGCGCTTCGGCAGTACTTC
>many|TRBJ2-1|14|TRBV13|NA
CASSLAPGVGEQFF
TGTGCCAGCAGCTTAGCTCCCGGCGTGGGTGAGCAGTTCTTC
>many|TRBJ2-1|17|TRBV9|TRBD1
CASSEGQGRRRVIEQFF
TGTGCCAGCAGCGAGGGACAGGGAAGGCGTAGGGTTATTGAGCAGTTCTTC
>many|TRBJ2-1|17|TRBV20-1|TRBD2
CSARAGLAGGPNNEQFF
TGCAGTGCCAGAGCGGGACTAGCGGGAGGGCCTAACAATGAGCAGTTCTTC
>few|TRBJ2-2|15|TRBV2|NA
CASLGASRWTGELFF
TGTGCCAGCCTTGGGGCTAGTAGGTGGACCGGGGAGCTGTTTTTT
>many|TRBJ1-2|15|TRBV18|TRBD1
CASSPGTGLNYGYTF
TGTGCCAGCTCACCAGGGACAGGGTTGAACTATGGCTACACCTTC
>NA|TRBJ2-1|16|TRBV4-3|NA
CASSQDSGGTYNEQFF
TGCGCCAGCAGCCAAGATAGCGGAGGCACCTACAATGAGCAGTTCTTC
>NA|TRBJ2-3|15|TRBV19|NA
CASSIAGYSTDTQYF
TGTGCCAGTAGTATAGCGGGTTATAGCACAGATACGCAGTATTTT
>many|TRBJ2-7|15|TRBV7-2|NA
CASSLTPGHYYEQYF
TGTGCCAGCAGCTTAACACCAGGCCATTACTACGAGCAGTACTTC
>NA|TRBJ2-1|15|TRBV2|NA
CAILRLWSGNNEQFF
TGTGCCATCCTCCGTTTGTGGAGCGGTAACAATGAGCAGTTCTTC
>many|TRBJ2-7|13|TRBV27|NA
CASSLSQLNEQYF
TGTGCCAGCAGTTTATCACAGTTGAACGAGCAGTACTTC
>few|TRBJ2-7|12|TRBV27|NA
CASAGPGVEQYF
TGTGCCAGCGCAGGACCGGGAGTCGAGCAGTACTTC
>many|TRBJ1-1|17|TRBV20-1|NA
CSADVWESEGGDTEAFF
TGCAGTGCCGACGTCTGGGAGTCGGAAGGGGGAGACACTGAAGCTTTCTTT
>many|TRBJ1-4|12|TRBV29-1|NA
CSVETGAEKLFF
TGCAGCGTTGAGACGGGGGCCGAAAAACTGTTTTTT
>NA|TRBJ1-2|13|TRBV14|NA
CASSQASRGGYTF
TGTGCCAGCAGCCAGGCTTCCAGGGGTGGCTACACCTTC
>many|TRBJ2-7|14|TRBV11-1|TRBD2
CASSFRRDYYEQYF
TGTGCCAGCAGCTTCCGGAGGGACTACTACGAGCAGTACTTC
>many|TRBJ2-3|15|TRBV6-1|TRBD2
CASGAGGPSTDTQYF
TGTGCCAGCGGAGCGGGAGGGCCAAGCACAGATACGCAGTATTTT
>NA|TRBJ2-3|16|TRBV5-6|TRBD1
CASSLVWDRGTDTQYF
TGTGCCAGCAGCTTGGTTTGGGACAGGGGCACAGATACGCAGTATTTT
>many|TRBJ2-5|18|TRBV30|TRBD2
CAWSVRGLAGTAQKTQYF
TGTGCCTGGAGTGTACGGGGACTAGCGGGAACCGCCCAAAAGACCCAGTACTTC
>NA|TRBJ2-1|17|TRBV19|TRBD2
CASSDPLAGELGNEQFF
TGTGCCAGTAGTGACCCCCTAGCGGGAGAGCTCGGCAATGAGCAGTTCTTC
>many|TRBJ2-1|16|TRBV19|NA
CASSSSGTPSYNEQFF
TGTGCCAGTAGTTCCTCGGGGACTCCTTCCTACAATGAGCAGTTCTTC
>many|TRBJ2-5|18|TRBV24-1|TRBD2
CATSAMRGLAGELETQYF
TGTGCCACCAGTGCAATGAGGGGACTAGCGGGAGAATTGGAGACCCAGTACTTC
>few|TRBJ1-5|16|TRBV28|NA
CASSPRPGDSDQPQHF
TGTGCCAGCAGCCCTAGGCCCGGGGATAGCGATCAGCCCCAGCATTTT
>many|TRBJ1-2|11|TRBV12-3/TRBV12-4|NA
CASSINYGYTF
TGTGCCAGCAGCATTAACTATGGCTACACCTTC
>NA|TRBJ1-2|14|TRBV28|NA
CASSAGDHNYGYTF
TGTGCCAGCAGTGCAGGGGACCATAACTATGGCTACACCTTC
>many|TRBJ2-1|14|TRBV6-2/TRBV6-3|TRBD2
CASSSLGSGRKQFF
TGTGCCAGCAGCTCCTTAGGTAGCGGGAGAAAGCAGTTCTTC
>NA|TRBJ1-1|14|TRBV5-6|TRBD1
CASSLGTRDRRAFF
TGTGCCAGCAGCTTGGGGACCCGGGACAGGAGAGCTTTCTTT
>many|TRBJ1-1|13|TRBV7-2|TRBD1
CASSLTGESEAFF
TGTGCCAGCAGCTTGACAGGGGAAAGTGAAGCTTTCTTT
>many|TRBJ2-7|14|TRBV6-1|TRBD1
CASRAGQGPYEQYF
TGTGCCAGCAGGGCCGGACAGGGGCCTTACGAGCAGTACTTC
>many|TRBJ2-3|15|TRBV27|NA
CASSFGRASTDTQYF
TGTGCCAGCAGTTTCGGGAGAGCTAGCACAGATACGCAGTATTTT
>many|TRBJ2-1|16|TRBV6-9|NA
CASSLDGAPPYNEQFF
TGTGCCAGCAGTTTAGATGGGGCCCCTCCTTACAATGAGCAGTTCTTC
>many|TRBJ2-1|15|TRBV5-1|NA
CASSLSRPPYEWQFF
TGCGCCAGCAGCCTGTCCCGCCCACCGTATGAGTGGCAGTTCTTC
>NA|TRBJ2-2|16|TRBV4-3|NA
CASSQDWVKDPGELFF
TGCGCCAGCAGCCAAGATTGGGTCAAGGACCCCGGGGAGCTGTTTTTT
>many|TRBJ2-1|18|TRBV28|TRBD2
CASSPAGTSGRQGNEQFF
TGTGCCAGCAGTCCAGCCGGGACTAGCGGGAGACAGGGGAATGAGCAGTTCTTC
>many|TRBJ2-7|14|TRBV11-2|NA
CASSLDPGPYEQYF
TGTGCCAGCAGCTTAGATCCGGGCCCCTACGAGCAGTACTTC
>NA|TRBJ2-2|15|TRBV7-9|TRBD2
CASSQAGEATGELFF
TGTGCCAGCAGCCAAGCGGGAGAGGCCACCGGGGAGCTGTTTTTT
>NA|TRBJ2-2|15|TRBV14|NA
CASSHKGRYTGELFF
TGTGCCAGCAGCCATAAGGGACGGTACACCGGGGAGCTGTTTTTT
>NA|TRBJ2-1|14|TRBV7-9|TRBD1
CASSGQGLSDEQFF
TGTGCCAGCAGCGGACAGGGGTTGTCCGATGAGCAGTTCTTC
>few|TRBJ2-7|15|TRBV28|NA
CASSTYFRRAYEQYF
TGTGCCAGCAGTACCTACTTCCGGAGGGCCTACGAGCAGTACTTC